This T cell receptor (beta chain) appears in the sequencing data of a study of blood T cell repertoires in COVID-19. Sequenced by immunoSEQ multiplex PCR; TCRdb stores in-frame clones only, minus some. Counted here are some 310,000 clones, under 90% occurring once; the ten biggest clones make up about 9.4%. The germline gives CDR1 LNHDA, CDR2 SQIVND (reference sequence). The CDR3 spans 14 residues. V was shortened by 5 bases and J by 0 bases, with 11 bases between the two germline ends. The origin of this receptor is a woman aged 25 to 39 who had recovered from COVID-19. The chain is built from TRBV19 and TRBJ2-7; D gene unclear. The sample comprised PBMCs or T cells enriched from blood (not recorded which). The CDR3 DNA reads as TGTGCCAGTAGTCCACGAGGTGACTCCTACGAGCAGTACTTC. It specifies CASSPRGDSYEQYF.